Listed below are T cell receptor beta chains from one sample, sequenced in a study of Ad26.COV2.S vaccination and SARS-CoV-2 variants. Here immunoSEQ multiplex PCR was the method, and the copy in TCRdb shows in-frame clones only, minus some. The sample lists 85,000 to 95,000 clones, roughly 85% occurring once. This specimen consisted of peripheral blood, obtained after recovery from COVID-19. All receptors come from a human donor who had recovered from COVID-19. CDR3s leave out the opening cysteine and the closing phenylalanine or tryptophan.

TRBJ2-7,17,TRBV7-8,ASILGTGGLAGGPTEQY
TRBJ1-1,11,TRBV7-2,ASSLEVGREAF
TRBJ1-4,14,TRBV4-3,ASSQDPVATNEKLF
TRBJ1-2,11,TRBV28,ASSLNRVDGYT
TRBJ2-1,10,TRBV29-1,SVVTGYDEQF
TRBJ2-1,14,TRBV18,ASSRLAGGAYNEQF
TRBJ1-5,12,TRBV2,ASRDSIHNQPQH
TRBJ1-5,12,TRBV4-1,ASSQVEGNQPQH
TRBJ1-1,12,TRBV6-2/TRBV6-3,ASSSPPWGTEAF
TRBJ1-5,10,TRBV24-1,ATSELGQPQH
TRBJ1-5,13,TRBV4-3,ASSQGRHSNQPQH
TRBJ1-1,11,TRBV29-1,SVLHLGGTEAF
TRBJ1-3,14,TRBV5-6,ASSLRQGAYGNTIY
TRBJ1-1,10,TRBV3-1/TRBV3-2,ASSPRQGRAF
TRBJ1-5,13,TRBV6-2/TRBV6-3,ASSSRQGGNQPQH
TRBJ2-1,11,TRBV24-1,AAAESSYNEQF
TRBJ2-7,13,TRBV6-5,ASSWEGAGVYEQY
TRBJ1-2,11,TRBV6-1,ASSERGPYGYT
TRBJ2-1,11,TRBV5-4,ASSRASANEQF
TRBJ2-7,13,TRBV2,ARNLPTGTPYEQY
TRBJ1-2,13,TRBV5-4,ASTKELLGGAPYT
TRBJ2-3,13,TRBV6-2/TRBV6-3,ASSYGLADVDTQY
TRBJ2-2,12,TRBV4-3,ASSPSRVTGELF
TRBJ2-6,14,TRBV5-6,ASSTLWDSGANVLT
TRBJ1-3,12,TRBV15,ATKPGGLGNTIY
TRBJ2-5,13,TRBV2,ASSERSPPRETQY
TRBJ2-1,12,TRBV6-4,ASSDWSGTNEQF
TRBJ2-7,13,TRBV7-2,ASSVTGLGTYEQY
TRBJ2-5,12,TRBV9,ASGALNGGGTQY